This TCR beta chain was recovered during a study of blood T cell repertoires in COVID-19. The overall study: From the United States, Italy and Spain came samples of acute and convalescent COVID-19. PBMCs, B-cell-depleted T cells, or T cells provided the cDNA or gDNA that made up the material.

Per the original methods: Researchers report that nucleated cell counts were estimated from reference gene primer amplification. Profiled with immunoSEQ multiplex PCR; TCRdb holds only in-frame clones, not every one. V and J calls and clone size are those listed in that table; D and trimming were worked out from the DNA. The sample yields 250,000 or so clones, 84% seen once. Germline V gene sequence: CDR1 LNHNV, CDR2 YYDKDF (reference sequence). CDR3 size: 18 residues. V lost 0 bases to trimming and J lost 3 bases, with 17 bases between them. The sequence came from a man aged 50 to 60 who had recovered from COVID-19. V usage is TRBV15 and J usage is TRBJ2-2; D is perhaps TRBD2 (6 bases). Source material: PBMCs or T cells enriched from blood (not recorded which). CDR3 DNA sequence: TGTGCCACCAGCAGAGATAAAGTAACCTGGGGGGACACCGGGGAGCTGTTTTTT. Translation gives CATSRDKVTWGDTGELFF.